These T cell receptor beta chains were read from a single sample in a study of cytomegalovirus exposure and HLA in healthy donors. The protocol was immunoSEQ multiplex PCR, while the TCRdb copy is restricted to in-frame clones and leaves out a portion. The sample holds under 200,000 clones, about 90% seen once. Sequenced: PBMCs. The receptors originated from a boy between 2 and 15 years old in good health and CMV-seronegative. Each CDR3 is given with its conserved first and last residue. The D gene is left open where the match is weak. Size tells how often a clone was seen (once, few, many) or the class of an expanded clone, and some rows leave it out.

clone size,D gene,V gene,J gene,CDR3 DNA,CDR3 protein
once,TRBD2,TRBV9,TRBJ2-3,TGTGCCAGCAGCTTCGCCGGGACTAGTTCAGCAGATACGCAGTATTTT,CASSFAGTSSADTQYF
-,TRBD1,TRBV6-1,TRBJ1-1,TGTGCCAGCAGCTTACAGGGGGAAACTGAAGCTTTCTTT,CASSLQGETEAFF
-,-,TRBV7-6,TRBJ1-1,TGTGCCAGCAGTACACGGGAGAACACTGAAGCTTTCTTT,CASSTRENTEAFF
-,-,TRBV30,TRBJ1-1,TGTGCCTGGAGTGTAAAAGGGGCTTTGAACACTGAAGCTTTCTTT,CAWSVKGALNTEAFF
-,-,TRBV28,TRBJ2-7,TGTGCCAGCAGCAAGAGCTACGAGCAGTACTTC,CASSKSYEQYF
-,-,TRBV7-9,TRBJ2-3,TGTGCCAGCAGCTTAGCGGCCTTTAGCACAGATACGCAGTATTTT,CASSLAAFSTDTQYF
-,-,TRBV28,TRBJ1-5,TGTGCCAGCAGTTTATCTGGGGCCGGTCAGCCCCAGCATTTT,CASSLSGAGQPQHF
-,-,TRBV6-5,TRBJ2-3,TGTGCCAGCAGTTACGACCCGGGGATGGGCACAGATACGCAGTATTTT,CASSYDPGMGTDTQYF
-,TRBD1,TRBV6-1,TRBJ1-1,TGTGCCAGCAGTGAACGTAAGACAGGGGGGCATGAAGCTTTCTTT,CASSERKTGGHEAFF
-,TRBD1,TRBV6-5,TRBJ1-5,TGTGCCAGCAGTACAGACAGGGGTGGCAATCAGCCCCAGCATTTT,CASSTDRGGNQPQHF
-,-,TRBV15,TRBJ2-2,TGTGCCACCAGCAGATCCCGGGGTTCGACCGGGGAGCTGTTTTTT,CATSRSRGSTGELFF
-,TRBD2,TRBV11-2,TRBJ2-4,TGTGCCAGCAGCTTAGATCGTCCTATAGCGGGGGGAGTCAAAAACATTCAGTACTTC,CASSLDRPIAGGVKNIQYF
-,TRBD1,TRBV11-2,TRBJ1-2,TGTGCCAGCAGCCCACCAACAGGGGACGGCTACACCTTC,CASSPPTGDGYTF
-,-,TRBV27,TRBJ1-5,TGTGCCAGCAGTTTACGGGGGGCTGGCAATCAGTCCCAGCATTTT,CASSLRGAGNQSQHF
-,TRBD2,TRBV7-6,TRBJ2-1,TGTGCCAGCAGCTTAGTCGTCCGGGGGGGCCCTCGGGAGCAGTTCTTC,CASSLVVRGGPREQFF
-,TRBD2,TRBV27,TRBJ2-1,TGTGCCAGCAGTCCCTCGGGGGGGACCTCCTACAATGAGCAGTTCTTC,CASSPSGGTSYNEQFF
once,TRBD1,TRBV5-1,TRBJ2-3,TGCGCCAGCAGCAGGGGAACGACAGGGGGGACAGATACGCAGTATTTT,CASSRGTTGGTDTQYF
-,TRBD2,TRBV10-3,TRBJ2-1,TGTGCCATCAGTGAGTCGGTAGCGGGAGGGCCGGAGGGTGAGCAGTTCTTC,CAISESVAGGPEGEQFF
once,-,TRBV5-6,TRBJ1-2,TGTGCCAGCAGCTCGGGAGGGAGCTATGGCTACACCTTC,CASSSGGSYGYTF
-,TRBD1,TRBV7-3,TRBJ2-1,TGTGCCAGCAGCTTAATAGGGGGCGACTACAATGAGCAGTTCTTC,CASSLIGGDYNEQFF
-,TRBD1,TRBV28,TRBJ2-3,TGTGCCAGCAGTTTAGGGGACAGGGGGCGGGATACGCAGTATTTT,CASSLGDRGRDTQYF
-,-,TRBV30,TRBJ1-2,TGTGCCTGGAGTTTATCTGGGGGCGCCAACTATGGCTACACCTTC,CAWSLSGGANYGYTF
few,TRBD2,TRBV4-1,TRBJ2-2,TGCGCCAGCAGCCCTAAAATAGCGGGGGACTCGAACACCGGGGAGCTGTTTTTT,CASSPKIAGDSNTGELFF